These T cell receptor beta chains were read from a single sample in a study of chemoradiotherapy in HPV16-positive cancers. Sequencing used immunoSEQ multiplex PCR; TCRdb keeps in-frame clones, though not all of them. The sample carries about 7,400 clones, about 74% recorded once. Sequenced material: tumor tissue, taken from a patient who underwent chemoradiotherapy. All receptors derive from a human donor with HPV-associated anogenital cancer. The CDR3 runs from the conserved cysteine through the conserved F or W. A D gene is named only where the DNA matches it firmly. Expanded clones are given a class, and other clones once, few, many or no size at all.

d_call: NA
v_call: TRBV5-1
clone_size: NA
j_call: TRBJ2-3
cdr3_aa: CASSSGRRTDTQYF
cdr3_nt: TGCGCCAGCAGCTCTGGCAGACGCACAGATACGCAGTATTTT

d_call: NA
v_call: TRBV7-3
clone_size: NA
j_call: TRBJ2-3
cdr3_aa: CASSPRGRSTDTQYF
cdr3_nt: TGTGCCAGCAGCCCCCGGGGGAGGAGCACAGATACGCAGTATTTT

d_call: NA
v_call: TRBV7-3
clone_size: NA
j_call: TRBJ2-1
cdr3_aa: CASSLTAGSYNEQFF
cdr3_nt: TGTGCCAGCAGCTTAACAGCGGGTTCTTACAATGAGCAGTTCTTC

d_call: NA
v_call: TRBV11-1
clone_size: NA
j_call: TRBJ2-1
cdr3_aa: CASSPRRDPDNEQFF
cdr3_nt: TGTGCCAGCAGCCCGCGACGGGATCCTGACAATGAGCAGTTCTTC

d_call: TRBD2
v_call: TRBV6-6
clone_size: NA
j_call: TRBJ2-3
cdr3_aa: CASSYSSGRTDTQYF
cdr3_nt: TGTGCCAGCAGTTACTCTAGCGGGCGCACAGATACGCAGTATTTT

d_call: NA
v_call: TRBV19
clone_size: NA
j_call: TRBJ2-3
cdr3_aa: CASSQLGTNTDTQYF
cdr3_nt: TGTGCCAGTAGCCAACTCGGGACAAACACAGATACGCAGTATTTT

d_call: NA
v_call: TRBV7-3
clone_size: NA
j_call: TRBJ2-3
cdr3_aa: CASSLTSRLPADTQYF
cdr3_nt: TGTGCCAGCAGCTTAACGTCTAGGCTCCCCGCAGATACGCAGTATTTT

d_call: NA
v_call: TRBV7-9
clone_size: NA
j_call: TRBJ1-3
cdr3_aa: CASSFFLIGNTIYF
cdr3_nt: TGTGCCAGCAGCTTTTTCTTAATTGGAAACACCATATATTTT

d_call: TRBD1
v_call: TRBV6-1
clone_size: NA
j_call: TRBJ1-4
cdr3_aa: CASSEEGTGGEKLFF
cdr3_nt: TGTGCCAGCAGTGAAGAGGGGACAGGGGGCGAAAAACTGTTTTTT

d_call: NA
v_call: TRBV27
clone_size: once
j_call: TRBJ2-5
cdr3_aa: CASSLGVAGFQETQYF
cdr3_nt: TGTGCCAGCAGTCTCGGAGTGGCGGGGTTCCAAGAGACCCAGTACTTC

d_call: NA
v_call: TRBV6-1
clone_size: NA
j_call: TRBJ1-1
cdr3_aa: CAISDRSMNTEAFF
cdr3_nt: TGTGCCATTTCGGACAGATCGATGAACACTGAAGCTTTCTTT

d_call: NA
v_call: TRBV5-1
clone_size: NA
j_call: TRBJ1-2
cdr3_aa: CASSLGEDGYTF
cdr3_nt: TGCGCCAGCAGCTTGGGGGAGGACGGCTACACCTTC

d_call: NA
v_call: TRBV11-3
clone_size: NA
j_call: TRBJ1-1
cdr3_aa: CASSGGRNTEAFF
cdr3_nt: TGTGCCAGCAGCGGGGGGAGGAACACTGAAGCTTTCTTT

d_call: NA
v_call: TRBV7-2
clone_size: NA
j_call: TRBJ2-2
cdr3_aa: CASSLAARFTGELFF
cdr3_nt: TGTGCCAGCAGCTTAGCAGCCAGATTCACCGGGGAGCTGTTTTTT

d_call: NA
v_call: TRBV6-6
clone_size: NA
j_call: TRBJ2-1
cdr3_aa: CASSYSCDEQFF
cdr3_nt: TGTGCCAGCAGTTACTCGTGCGATGAGCAGTTCTTC

d_call: NA
v_call: TRBV2
clone_size: NA
j_call: TRBJ1-6
cdr3_aa: CASSELSSYNSPLHF
cdr3_nt: TGTGCCAGCAGTGAACTGAGCTCCTATAATTCACCCCTCCACTTT

d_call: TRBD1
v_call: TRBV7-3
clone_size: NA
j_call: TRBJ1-6
cdr3_aa: CASSPILTGVNSPLHF
cdr3_nt: TGTGCCAGCAGCCCTATCCTTACAGGGGTCAATTCACCCCTCCACTTT

d_call: NA
v_call: TRBV15
clone_size: NA
j_call: TRBJ1-5
cdr3_aa: CATSRGPDSNQPQHF
cdr3_nt: TGTGCCACCAGCAGAGGTCCGGATAGCAATCAGCCCCAGCATTTT

d_call: NA
v_call: TRBV4-2
clone_size: NA
j_call: TRBJ1-1
cdr3_aa: CASSQDKTFTEAFF
cdr3_nt: TGTGCCAGCAGCCAAGATAAAACTTTCACTGAAGCTTTCTTT

d_call: TRBD2
v_call: TRBV19
clone_size: NA
j_call: TRBJ2-6
cdr3_aa: CASSIWAPGGRDYPGANVLTF
cdr3_nt: TGTGCCAGTAGTATATGGGCCCCGGGAGGCAGGGATTATCCTGGGGCCAACGTCCTGACTTTC

d_call: TRBD1
v_call: TRBV6-6
clone_size: NA
j_call: TRBJ1-2
cdr3_aa: CASSYRTGGAGYTF
cdr3_nt: TGTGCCAGCAGTTACAGAACAGGGGGCGCGGGCTACACCTTC

d_call: NA
v_call: TRBV10-3
clone_size: once
j_call: TRBJ2-3
cdr3_aa: CAISGAGLTDTQYF
cdr3_nt: TGTGCCATCAGTGGCGCTGGGCTCACAGATACGCAGTATTTT

d_call: NA
v_call: TRBV30
clone_size: NA
j_call: TRBJ1-5
cdr3_aa: CAWSAQRGQPQHF
cdr3_nt: TGTGCCTGGAGTGCCCAGAGAGGCCAGCCCCAGCATTTT

d_call: NA
v_call: TRBV25-1
clone_size: NA
j_call: TRBJ2-3
cdr3_aa: CASSESGVGADTQYF
cdr3_nt: TGTGCCAGCAGTGAATCCGGGGTAGGCGCAGATACGCAGTATTTT

d_call: TRBD1
v_call: TRBV7-9
clone_size: NA
j_call: TRBJ2-7
cdr3_aa: CASSLAVLTGSDEQYF
cdr3_nt: TGTGCCAGCAGCTTAGCGGTTTTGACAGGGAGCGACGAGCAGTACTTC

d_call: NA
v_call: TRBV18
clone_size: NA
j_call: TRBJ1-5
cdr3_aa: CASSPNRDQGPQHF
cdr3_nt: TGTGCCAGCTCCCCTAACAGGGACCAAGGGCCCCAGCATTTT

d_call: NA
v_call: TRBV19
clone_size: once
j_call: TRBJ2-1
cdr3_aa: CASKKTRGEQFF
cdr3_nt: TGTGCCAGTAAGAAGACCAGGGGTGAGCAGTTCTTC

d_call: TRBD2
v_call: TRBV5-1
clone_size: NA
j_call: TRBJ2-1
cdr3_aa: CASSLGAGVMNEQFF
cdr3_nt: TGCGCCAGCAGCTTGGGGGCGGGGGTGATGAATGAGCAGTTCTTC

d_call: NA
v_call: TRBV6-1
clone_size: NA
j_call: TRBJ2-5
cdr3_aa: CASSEGLDQETQYF
cdr3_nt: TGTGCCAGCAGTGAAGGACTAGATCAAGAGACCCAGTACTTC

d_call: NA
v_call: TRBV7-8
clone_size: NA
j_call: TRBJ1-2
cdr3_aa: CASSFCRANYGYTF
cdr3_nt: TGTGCCAGTAGCTTCTGTAGAGCTAACTATGGCTACACCTTC

d_call: NA
v_call: TRBV30
clone_size: once
j_call: TRBJ1-4
cdr3_aa: CAWSRGGPDEKLFF
cdr3_nt: TGTGCCTGGAGCCGTGGGGGCCCAGACGAAAAACTGTTTTTT

d_call: TRBD1
v_call: TRBV29-1
clone_size: NA
j_call: TRBJ2-7
cdr3_aa: CSVYRTGSNEQYF
cdr3_nt: TGCAGCGTTTACCGGACAGGGAGCAACGAGCAGTACTTC

d_call: NA
v_call: TRBV29-1
clone_size: few
j_call: TRBJ1-2
cdr3_aa: CSAESGTGYGYTF
cdr3_nt: TGCAGCGCAGAAAGTGGGACGGGTTATGGCTACACCTTC

d_call: TRBD2
v_call: TRBV7-2
clone_size: few
j_call: TRBJ2-7
cdr3_aa: CASSHTLAGYEQYF
cdr3_nt: TGTGCCAGCAGCCATACCCTAGCGGGCTACGAGCAGTACTTC

d_call: TRBD1
v_call: TRBV4-1
clone_size: NA
j_call: TRBJ1-1
cdr3_aa: CASSQQGAGTEAFF
cdr3_nt: TGCGCCAGCAGCCAGCAGGGGGCCGGCACTGAAGCTTTCTTT

d_call: NA
v_call: TRBV10-3
clone_size: NA
j_call: TRBJ1-4
cdr3_aa: CAISGQLPGGPEKLFF
cdr3_nt: TGTGCCATCAGTGGTCAACTCCCGGGAGGGCCCGAAAAACTGTTTTTT

d_call: TRBD2
v_call: TRBV7-9
clone_size: NA
j_call: TRBJ2-1
cdr3_aa: CASSLDVAGEPNEQFF
cdr3_nt: TGTGCCAGCAGCTTAGATGTAGCGGGGGAACCCAATGAGCAGTTCTTC

d_call: NA
v_call: TRBV18
clone_size: NA
j_call: TRBJ2-2
cdr3_aa: CASSPPGDWPGELFF
cdr3_nt: TGTGCCAGCTCACCACCGGGGGATTGGCCCGGGGAGCTGTTTTTT

d_call: TRBD1
v_call: TRBV7-4
clone_size: once
j_call: TRBJ2-7
cdr3_aa: CASSPWTGVEQYF
cdr3_nt: TGTGCCAGCAGCCCCTGGACAGGGGTCGAGCAGTACTTC

d_call: TRBD2
v_call: TRBV7-3
clone_size: NA
j_call: TRBJ2-3
cdr3_aa: CASSLNGGADTQYF
cdr3_nt: TGTGCCAGCAGCTTAAATGGGGGGGCAGATACGCAGTATTTT

d_call: TRBD1
v_call: TRBV5-4
clone_size: NA
j_call: TRBJ2-5
cdr3_aa: CASSPGTGEQETQYF
cdr3_nt: TGTGCCAGCAGCCCCGGGACAGGGGAACAAGAGACCCAGTACTTC

d_call: NA
v_call: TRBV7-7
clone_size: NA
j_call: TRBJ2-3
cdr3_aa: CASSPNAQGGGGADTQYF
cdr3_nt: TGTGCTAGCAGCCCCAATGCCCAGGGGGGGGGCGGCGCAGATACGCAGTATTTT

d_call: NA
v_call: TRBV7-2
clone_size: NA
j_call: TRBJ2-3
cdr3_aa: CASSLVGFSTDTQYF
cdr3_nt: TGTGCCAGCAGCTTAGTCGGGTTTAGCACAGATACGCAGTATTTT

d_call: NA
v_call: TRBV5-1
clone_size: NA
j_call: TRBJ2-5
cdr3_aa: CASSSSVRETQYF
cdr3_nt: TGCGCCAGCAGCTCGAGTGTTAGGGAGACCCAGTACTTC

d_call: NA
v_call: TRBV5-4
clone_size: NA
j_call: TRBJ1-2
cdr3_aa: CASSLPGENYGYTF
cdr3_nt: TGTGCCAGCAGCCTCCCTGGGGAAAATTATGGCTACACCTTC

d_call: NA
v_call: TRBV5-8
clone_size: NA
j_call: TRBJ2-2
cdr3_aa: CASDPRTGNIGELFF
cdr3_nt: TGTGCCAGCGACCCTCGGACTGGGAACATCGGGGAGCTGTTTTTT